These 28 T cell receptor beta chains originate from one sample sequenced in a study of CD8 T cells in ankylosing spondylitis. In TCRdb, the 5' RACE reads were re-called with MiXCR into one record per CDR3 protein. The profile shows roughly 490,000 distinct CDR3 sequences, 5.3% of them singletons. Their specific antigens are unknown. Study-level results: It appeared that ankylosing spondylitis blood was characterized by a TCR beta motif of eight highly homologous variants.

The sample consisted of blood, either unsorted or a sorted T cell fraction (not recorded which). These receptors were taken from a male donor with ankylosing spondylitis.

For this clonotype: This may be a read error: a much more frequent sequence differs by one nucleotide. This chain uses TRBV20-1 with TRBJ2-7; D uncertain. The CDR3 is made up of 14 amino acids. Germline lookup yields CDR1 DFQATT and CDR2 SNEGSKA (reference sequence). The CDR3: CCAPSVVAALEQYF. The DNA for the CDR3 is TGCTGTGCCCCGTCGGTGGTGGCCGCCCTCGAGCAGTACTTC.

This clonotype was picked up many times. This chain links TRBV7-3 with TRBJ1-1; tentative D call: TRBD1 (6 bases). V shed 4 bases and J shed 7 bases, with 13 bases lying between them. Germline V gene data show CDR1 as SGHTA and CDR2 as FQGTGA. The CDR3 runs 13 residues. CDR3 in DNA: TGTGCCAGCAGCTCGATGCAGGGGAGTGAAGCTTTCTTT. It yields the protein CASSSMQGSEAFF.

This clonotype has at least ten counts. The V and J genes are TRBV12-3 or TRBV12-4 and TRBJ1-6; 9 bases match TRBD1. V was clipped by 4 bases and J by 10 bases; unmatched bases: 8. The length of the CDR3 is 15 residues. The CDR3 sequence: CASSSSGTGFSPLHF. The CDR3 DNA is TGTGCCAGCAGTTCCTCCGGGACAGGGTTCTCACCCCTCCACTTT.

The V gene is TRBV6-4, the J gene TRBJ2-1; D is unresolved. The germline V and J ends were trimmed by 6 bases and 4 bases, with 10 bases remaining between them. The CDR3 spans 13 residues. The germline V gene encodes CDR1 MRHNA and CDR2 SNTAGT. The CDR3 here is CASSDPPYNEQFF. The CDR3 coding sequence is TGTGCCAGCAGCGACCCCCCGTACAATGAGCAGTTCTTC.

There are many counts of this clonotype. V is TRBV5-1 and J is TRBJ2-1; the match to TRBD1 covers 9 bases. The CDR3 spans 18 residues. Losses at the gene ends were 4 bases for V and 0 bases for J; bases not matched to a gene: 11. Germline CDR1 reads SGHRS; CDR2 reads YFSETQ. CDR3 protein: CASSRGTGLPGSYNEQFF. Written as DNA, the CDR3 is TGCGCCAGCAGCCGGGGGACAGGGCTTCCCGGCTCCTACAATGAGCAGTTCTTC.

In this sample, this clonotype turned up many times. This chain links TRBV20-1 with TRBJ1-1; a possible D gene is TRBD1 (5 bases). The CDR3 has 12 amino acids. The germline V and J ends were trimmed by 4 bases and 4 bases, with 10 bases remaining between them. CDR1 DFQATT and CDR2 SNEGSKA come from the germline V gene (reference sequence). This CDR3 is CSATGWSTEAFF. DNA of the CDR3: TGCAGTGCTACAGGGTGGAGCACTGAAGCTTTCTTT.

This clonotype was detected many times. The V call is TRBV5-1, the J call TRBJ2-1; no reliable D call. With 6 bases removed from V and 5 bases from J, the gap between germline ends came to 6 bases. CDR1 is SGHRS, CDR2 YFSETQ, per germline. CDR3 length: 11 amino acids. The CDR3 region has the DNA TGCGCCAGCAAACACAACAATGAGCAGTTCTTC. Translation gives CASKHNNEQFF.

This clonotype was recorded many times. The chain has TRBV5-1 and TRBJ2-3; D call uncertain. With 0 bases removed from V and 4 bases from J, the gap between germline ends came to 18 bases. The CDR3 is made up of 17 amino acids. Per the germline V gene, CDR1 is SGHRS and CDR2 is YFSETQ. The CDR3: CASSLGAQNPSADTQYF. As DNA, the CDR3 is TGCGCCAGCAGCTTGGGGGCCCAGAACCCCTCGGCAGATACGCAGTATTTT.

The table lists this clonotype with many counts. The chain is built from TRBV7-9 and TRBJ2-1; 8 bases are a match to TRBD2. There are 14 residues in the CDR3. Germline-derived CDR1 and CDR2 are SEHNR and FQNEAQ (reference sequence). J was trimmed by 7 bases and V by 6 bases; bases with no gene match: 8. The CDR3 sequence: CASSRLAGQNEQFF. The CDR3 coding sequence is TGTGCCAGCAGTCGGCTAGCGGGCCAAAATGAGCAGTTCTTC.

There are many counts of this clonotype. The CDR3 spells CSAHLQGRTEAFF. The CDR3 region has the DNA TGCAGTGCGCACCTACAGGGTAGGACTGAAGCTTTCTTT. The V gene is TRBV20-1, the J gene TRBJ1-1; perhaps TRBD1 as D (6 bases). Germline loops: CDR1 DFQATT, CDR2 SNEGSKA (reference sequence). The CDR3 covers 13 residues. V was cut by 6 bases and J by 5 bases, with 16 bases left in between.

This chain connects TRBV3-1 to TRBJ2-7, with D possibly TRBD2 on 6 matching bases. This CDR3 is built from 13 residues. Germline V gene lookup returns CDR1 LGHDT and CDR2 YNNKEL (reference sequence). The V end lost 5 bases, the J end lost 2 bases, and 10 bases lay between the germline ends. In DNA form, the CDR3 reads TGTGCCAGCAGCAGGGACTTAACCTACGAGCAGTACTTC. It specifies CASSRDLTYEQYF.

This clonotype has a count of ten or more. The CDR3: CATSDFSLTNEQFF. The CDR3 DNA sequence: TGTGCCACCAGTGATTTTTCACTGACCAATGAGCAGTTCTTC. The V gene is TRBV24-1, the J gene TRBJ2-1, with D unresolved. Trimming shortened V by 1 base and J by 6 bases, and 9 bases separated the two germline ends. Per the germline V gene, CDR1 is KGHDR and CDR2 is SFDVKD. There are 14 residues in the CDR3.

This clonotype has a count of ten or more. The chain employs TRBV9 and TRBJ2-7; possibly TRBD2 for D (5 bases). CDR1 is SGDLS and CDR2 is YYNGEE in the germline V gene. The CDR3 length is 13 residues. V was pared by 4 bases and J by 6 bases, with 14 bases between. The CDR3: CASSLGGGTEQYF. The CDR3 coding sequence is TGTGCCAGCAGCCTCGGTGGAGGTACCGAGCAGTACTTC.

This clonotype came up many times. The chain recombines TRBV5-1 with TRBJ2-1; D may be TRBD2 (6 bases). The germline V gene encodes CDR1 SGHRS and CDR2 YFSETQ. The germline V and J ends were trimmed by 4 bases and 4 bases, with 15 bases remaining between them. The CDR3 has 15 amino acids. The CDR3 sequence is CASSHVAVGYNEQFF. The CDR3 nucleotides read TGCGCCAGCAGCCACGTAGCGGTGGGTTACAATGAGCAGTTCTTC.

This clonotype was counted ten times or more. The chain employs TRBV20-1 and TRBJ2-7; 10 bases line up with TRBD2. The CDR3 covers 14 residues. Germline V CDR1 and CDR2: DFQATT, SNEGSKA (reference sequence). Trimming at V came to 3 bases and at J to 0 bases, leaving 2 bases not matched to a gene. CDR3: CSASPSGGSYEQYF. DNA for the CDR3: TGCAGTGCTAGCCCTAGCGGGGGCTCCTACGAGCAGTACTTC.

This clonotype was seen ten or more times. The chain couples TRBV29-1 to TRBJ1-3, with TRBD1 as a possible D gene (5 bases). CDR1 is SQVTM and CDR2 is ANQGSEA in the germline V gene. The CDR3 is made up of 15 amino acids. Trimming removed 4 bases from V and 6 bases from J, with 19 bases in between. This CDR3 reads CSVGVLGPSENTIYF. The DNA of the CDR3 is TGCAGCGTTGGTGTATTGGGACCCTCGGAAAACACCATATATTTT.

Concerning this clonotype: A much larger clone is a single base away; this may be a read error. V is TRBV4-3 and J is TRBJ2-4, with unresolved D. Germline CDR1 and CDR2: LGHNA and YSLEER. Trimming removed 2 bases at V and 7 bases at J, with 15 bases between. CDR3 length: 15 residues. Here the CDR3 DNA reads TGCGCCAGCAGCCAATTCGGCTCATCACTTAACATTCAGTACTTC. This translates into CASSQFGSSLNIQYF.

This clonotype was picked up many times. This chain links TRBV27 with TRBJ1-3, with unresolved D. V was shortened by 8 bases and J by 4 bases, with 12 bases between the two germline ends. CDR1 MNHEY and CDR2 SMNVEV come from the germline V gene (reference sequence). The CDR3 has 13 residues. The CDR3 reads CASAIVRGNTIYF. CDR3 in DNA: TGTGCCAGCGCAATAGTCAGAGGAAACACCATATATTTT.

This clonotype was seen only a few times. This rearrangement joins TRBV29-1 to TRBJ2-2; 10 nucleotides line up with TRBD1. Looked up from germline, CDR1 is SQVTM and CDR2 is ANQGSEA. This CDR3 is built from 14 residues. J lost 3 bases, V lost 5 bases, and 3 bases had no gene match. In DNA form, the CDR3 reads TGCAGCGTTTCGGACAGGGGGGACACCGGGGAGCTGTTTTTT. Amino acids: CSVSDRGDTGELFF.

The gene calls are TRBV5-5 and TRBJ2-7; D may be TRBD2 (6 bases). Germline CDR1 and CDR2: SGHKS and YYEKEE (reference sequence). This CDR3 is built from 11 residues. V lost 9 bases to trimming and J lost 0 bases, with 7 bases between them. CDR3 loop: CATGSSYEQYF. The CDR3, as DNA: TGTGCCACCGGGAGCTCCTACGAGCAGTACTTC.

The table lists this clonotype with many counts. The chain carries TRBV12-3 or TRBV12-4 and TRBJ2-3; D unresolved. V gave up 3 bases and J gave up 0 bases, with 13 bases separating them. The CDR3 covers 16 residues. The CDR3 spells CASSFGRPRSTDTQYF. The CDR3, as DNA: TGTGCCAGCAGTTTCGGCAGGCCCCGGAGCACAGATACGCAGTATTTT.

The V call is TRBV5-6, the J call TRBJ2-7, with D perhaps being TRBD1 or TRBD2 (5 bases each). The CDR3 is 15 residues long. Trimming left V 0 bases short and J 3 bases short, with 13 bases between. Germline values: CDR1 SGHDT, CDR2 YYEEEE. CDR3 region: CASSLVGTAFYEQYF. The CDR3 DNA follows: TGTGCCAGCAGCTTGGTCGGGACGGCTTTCTACGAGCAGTACTTC.

The genes are TRBV20-1 and TRBJ2-2; 9 nucleotides align to TRBD2. Germline-derived CDR1 and CDR2 are DFQATT and SNEGSKA (reference sequence). Germline trimming cut 2 bases from V and 5 bases from J; bases unmatched to any gene: 6. The CDR3 length is 15 residues. Here the CDR3 DNA reads TGCAGTGCTAGAAATGTGCGGGGGGGGACCGGGGAGCTGTTTTTT. It codes for CSARNVRGGTGELFF.

Many counts were recorded for this clonotype. The chain uses TRBV4-2 and TRBJ2-5, with D hard to call. Germline V CDR1 and CDR2: LGHNA, YNFKEQ. The V gene lost 2 bases and the J gene lost 1 base, with 11 bases spanning the gap. This CDR3 spans 15 amino acids. CDR3 coding DNA: TGTGCCAGCAGCCAACCTTTAGGACCCCAAGAGACCCAGTACTTC. Translating gives CASSQPLGPQETQYF.

This rearrangement joins TRBV11-2 to TRBJ2-2; 7 bases align to TRBD1. Germline lookup yields CDR1 SGHAT and CDR2 FQNNGV. The CDR3 consists of 16 residues. V shed 4 bases and J 4 bases; nucleotides not matched to a gene: 9. CDR3 protein: CASSSGGLPITGELFF. As DNA, the CDR3 is TGTGCCAGCAGCTCAGGGGGTCTGCCGATCACCGGGGAGCTGTTTTTT.

Many counts were recorded for this clonotype. The CDR3 here is CASEAIPNQPQHF. CDR3 nucleotide sequence: TGTGCCAGCGAGGCGATACCCAATCAGCCCCAGCATTTT. The V gene is TRBV28, the J gene TRBJ1-5; no reliable D call. V lost 8 bases to trimming and J lost 3 bases, with 11 bases between them. The CDR3 extends over 13 amino acids. Germline V lookup: CDR1 MDHEN, CDR2 SYDVKM.

The sample holds many counts of this clonotype. The CDR3 DNA reads as TGCGCCAGCACCCCCGGAGGGGCTAATGAAAAACTGTTTTTT. It codes for CASTPGGANEKLFF. The chain is built from TRBV5-1 and TRBJ1-4; possibly TRBD1 for D (5 bases). The CDR3 totals 14 residues. The V gene lost 6 bases and the J gene lost 3 bases, with 12 bases spanning the gap. Germline V gene lookup returns CDR1 SGHRS and CDR2 YFSETQ.

This clonotype was observed at least ten times. This chain links TRBV5-5 with TRBJ2-3; TRBD1 or TRBD2 may be the D gene (6 bases each). CDR3 length equals 12 residues. From germline, CDR1 is SGHKS and CDR2 YYEKEE (reference sequence). V dropped 9 bases and J dropped 5 bases, with 13 bases sitting between them. Here the CDR3 DNA reads TGTGCCACCACCCGGGGGCGAGATACGCAGTATTTT. Encoded protein: CATTRGRDTQYF.